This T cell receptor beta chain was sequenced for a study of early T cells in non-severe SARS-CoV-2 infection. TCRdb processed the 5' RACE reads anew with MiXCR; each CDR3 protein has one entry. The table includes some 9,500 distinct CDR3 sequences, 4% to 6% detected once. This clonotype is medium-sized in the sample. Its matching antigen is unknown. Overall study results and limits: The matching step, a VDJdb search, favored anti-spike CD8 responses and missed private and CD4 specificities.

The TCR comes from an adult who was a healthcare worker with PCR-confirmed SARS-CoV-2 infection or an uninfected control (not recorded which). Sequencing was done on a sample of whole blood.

The CDR3 coding sequence is TGTGCCAGTAGTTTCCGACCCCGCAATGAGCAGTTCTTC. This codes for CASSFRPRNEQFF. The genes are TRBV19 and TRBJ2-1; D not resolved. In germline, CDR1 is LNHDA, CDR2 SQIVND (reference sequence). V lost 5 bases and J lost 6, with 11 bases in between. This CDR3 is 13 amino acids long.